The T cell receptor beta chain described here comes from a study of T cell repertoires in cytomegalovirus infection. The overall study: CMV infection and matching HLA type were both indicated by public TCR beta signatures. Whole-study findings and limits: Clonotype analysis showed dominance of the ex vivo response by HLA-C-restricted CMV-specific TCR beta clonotypes. Accumulated public TCR beta family frequency recognized individuals carrying CMV together with the relevant HLA.

This CDR3 has 13 amino acids. The germline V gene encodes CDR1 SGHVS and CDR2 FNYEAQ. V shed 0 bases and J shed 11 bases, with 10 bases lying between them. TCRdb re-derived calls from the reads in MiXCR, one entry per CDR3 protein. Of roughly 81,000 distinct CDR3 sequences listed, more than 3% are singletons. This clonotype was picked up many times. Its antigen remains unidentified. The receptor's source is a human donor in good health (CMV status not recorded). Some clones in this sample may be carry-over from other donors' samples. Specimen: PBMCs. V and J are TRBV7-6 and TRBJ1-4; D is uncertain. The chain's CDR3 is CASSLALGGKLFF. The CDR3 coding sequence is TGTGCCAGCAGCTTAGCCCTGGGAGGGAAACTGTTTTTT.